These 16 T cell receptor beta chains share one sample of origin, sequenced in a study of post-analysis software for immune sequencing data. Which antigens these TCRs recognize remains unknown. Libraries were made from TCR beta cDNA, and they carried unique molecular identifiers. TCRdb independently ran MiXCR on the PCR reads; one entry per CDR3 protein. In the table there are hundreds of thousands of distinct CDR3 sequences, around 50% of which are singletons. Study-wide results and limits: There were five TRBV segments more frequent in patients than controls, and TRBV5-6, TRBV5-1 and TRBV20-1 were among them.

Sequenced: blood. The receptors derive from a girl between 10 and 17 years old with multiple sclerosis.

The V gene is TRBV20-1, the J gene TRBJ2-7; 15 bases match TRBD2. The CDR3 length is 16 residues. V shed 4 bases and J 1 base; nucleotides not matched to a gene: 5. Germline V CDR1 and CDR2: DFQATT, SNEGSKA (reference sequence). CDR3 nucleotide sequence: TGCAGTGCTAAAGGGACTAGCGGGAGGACTTCCTACGAGCAGTACTTC. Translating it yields CSAKGTSGRTSYEQYF.

The CDR3 bases are TGTGCCAGCAGGAATAGTGGACAGATTTATGGCTACACCTTC. The encoded protein is CASRNSGQIYGYTF. V usage is TRBV6-1 and J usage is TRBJ1-2; D may be TRBD1 (6 bases). Germline V CDR1 and CDR2: MNHNS, SASEGT. The CDR3 covers 14 residues. V lost 6 bases and J lost 5, with 16 bases in between.

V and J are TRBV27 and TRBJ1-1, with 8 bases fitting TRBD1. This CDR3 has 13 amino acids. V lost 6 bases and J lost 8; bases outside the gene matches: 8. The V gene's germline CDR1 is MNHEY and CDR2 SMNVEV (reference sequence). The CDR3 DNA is TGTGCCAGCAGCGACACAGGGGGGGGGGAAGCTTTCTTT. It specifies CASSDTGGGEAFF.

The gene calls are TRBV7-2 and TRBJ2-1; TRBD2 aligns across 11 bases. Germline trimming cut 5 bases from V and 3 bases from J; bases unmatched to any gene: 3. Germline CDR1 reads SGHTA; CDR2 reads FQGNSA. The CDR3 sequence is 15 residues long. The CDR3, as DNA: TGTGCCAGCAGCATGACTAGCGGGGTCTACAATGAGCAGTTCTTC. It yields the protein CASSMTSGVYNEQFF.

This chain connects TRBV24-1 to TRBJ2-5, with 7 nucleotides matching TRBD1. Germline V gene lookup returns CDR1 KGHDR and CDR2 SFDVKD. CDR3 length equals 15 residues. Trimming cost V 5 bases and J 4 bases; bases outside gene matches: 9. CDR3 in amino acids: CATSVLTGLGETQYF. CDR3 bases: TGTGCCACCAGTGTCCTGACAGGGCTTGGAGAGACCCAGTACTTC.

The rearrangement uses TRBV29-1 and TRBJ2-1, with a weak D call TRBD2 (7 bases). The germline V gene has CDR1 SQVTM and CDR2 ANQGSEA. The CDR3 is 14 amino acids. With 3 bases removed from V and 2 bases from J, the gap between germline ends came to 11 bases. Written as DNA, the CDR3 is TGCAGCGTTGAGCCGGGGGGCACCTACAATGAGCAGTTCTTC. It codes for CSVEPGGTYNEQFF.

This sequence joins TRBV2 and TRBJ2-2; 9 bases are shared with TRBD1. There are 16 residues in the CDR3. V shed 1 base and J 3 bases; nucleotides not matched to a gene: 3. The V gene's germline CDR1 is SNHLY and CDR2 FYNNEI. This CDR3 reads CASSEVDRGDTGELFF. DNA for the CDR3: TGTGCCAGCAGTGAAGTGGACAGGGGCGACACCGGGGAGCTGTTTTTT.

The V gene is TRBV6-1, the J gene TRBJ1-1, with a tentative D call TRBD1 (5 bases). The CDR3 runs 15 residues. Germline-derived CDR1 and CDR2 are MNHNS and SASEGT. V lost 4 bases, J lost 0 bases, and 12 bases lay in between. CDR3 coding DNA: TGTGCCAGCAGTGCATACTCGGGGGTGAACACTGAAGCTTTCTTT. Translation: CASSAYSGVNTEAFF.

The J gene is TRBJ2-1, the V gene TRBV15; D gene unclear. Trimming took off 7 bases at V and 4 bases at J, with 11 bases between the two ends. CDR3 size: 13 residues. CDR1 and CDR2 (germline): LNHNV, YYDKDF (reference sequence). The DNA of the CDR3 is TGTGCCACCACTCGGTCGCCATACAATGAGCAGTTCTTC. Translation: CATTRSPYNEQFF.

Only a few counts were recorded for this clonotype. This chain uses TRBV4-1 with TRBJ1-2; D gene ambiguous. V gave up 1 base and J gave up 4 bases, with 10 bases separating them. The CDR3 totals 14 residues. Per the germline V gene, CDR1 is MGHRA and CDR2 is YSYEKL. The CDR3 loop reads CASSQGAGTYGYTF. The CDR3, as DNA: TGCGCCAGCAGCCAAGGGGCGGGCACCTATGGCTACACCTTC.

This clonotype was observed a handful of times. This CDR3 reads CASSPKDPGETQYF. Written as DNA, the CDR3 is TGTGCCAGCAGCCCCAAAGACCCGGGAGAGACCCAGTACTTC. V and J are TRBV7-9 and TRBJ2-5, with D unclear. V was clipped by 5 bases and J by 4 bases, with 14 bases between them. CDR3 length equals 14 residues. Germline assignment: CDR1 SEHNR and CDR2 FQNEAQ (reference sequence).

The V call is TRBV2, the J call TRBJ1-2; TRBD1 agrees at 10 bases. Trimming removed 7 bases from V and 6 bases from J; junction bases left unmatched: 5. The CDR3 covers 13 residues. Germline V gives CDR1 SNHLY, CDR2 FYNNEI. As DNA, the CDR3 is TGTGCCAGCATCCCAGACAGGGGGCATGGCTACACCTTC. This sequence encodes CASIPDRGHGYTF.

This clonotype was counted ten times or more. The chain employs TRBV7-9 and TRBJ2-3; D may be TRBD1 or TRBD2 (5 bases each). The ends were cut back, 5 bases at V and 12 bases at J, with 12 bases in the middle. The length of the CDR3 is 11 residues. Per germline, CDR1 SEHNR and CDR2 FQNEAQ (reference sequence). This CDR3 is CASSRDATQYF. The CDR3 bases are TGTGCCAGCAGCAGGGACGCCACTCAGTATTTT. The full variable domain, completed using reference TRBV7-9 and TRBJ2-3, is DTGVSQNPRHKITKRGQNVTFRCDPISEHNRLYWYRQTLGQGPEFLTYFQNEAQLEKSRLLSDRFSAERPKGSFSTLEIQRTEQGDSAMYLCASSRDATQYFGPGTRLTVL.

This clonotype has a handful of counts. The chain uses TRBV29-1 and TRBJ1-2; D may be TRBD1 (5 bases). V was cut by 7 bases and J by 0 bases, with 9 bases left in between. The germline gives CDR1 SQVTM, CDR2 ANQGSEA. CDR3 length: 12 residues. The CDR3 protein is CSALQANYGYTF. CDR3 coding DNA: TGCAGCGCATTACAGGCTAACTATGGCTACACCTTC.

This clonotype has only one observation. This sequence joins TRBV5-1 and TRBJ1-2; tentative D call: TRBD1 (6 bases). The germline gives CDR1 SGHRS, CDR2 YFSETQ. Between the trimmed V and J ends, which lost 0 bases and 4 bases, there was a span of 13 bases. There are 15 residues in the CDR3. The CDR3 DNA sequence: TGCGCCAGCAGCTTGGACCCCGGGGGCCCCTATGGCTACACCTTC. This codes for CASSLDPGGPYGYTF.

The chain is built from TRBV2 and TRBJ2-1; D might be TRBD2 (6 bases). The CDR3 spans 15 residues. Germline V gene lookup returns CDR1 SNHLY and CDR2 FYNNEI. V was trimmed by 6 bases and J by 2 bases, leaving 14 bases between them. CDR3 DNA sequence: TGTGCCAGCAGCCCCGAGGACTACACCTACAATGAGCAGTTCTTC. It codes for CASSPEDYTYNEQFF.